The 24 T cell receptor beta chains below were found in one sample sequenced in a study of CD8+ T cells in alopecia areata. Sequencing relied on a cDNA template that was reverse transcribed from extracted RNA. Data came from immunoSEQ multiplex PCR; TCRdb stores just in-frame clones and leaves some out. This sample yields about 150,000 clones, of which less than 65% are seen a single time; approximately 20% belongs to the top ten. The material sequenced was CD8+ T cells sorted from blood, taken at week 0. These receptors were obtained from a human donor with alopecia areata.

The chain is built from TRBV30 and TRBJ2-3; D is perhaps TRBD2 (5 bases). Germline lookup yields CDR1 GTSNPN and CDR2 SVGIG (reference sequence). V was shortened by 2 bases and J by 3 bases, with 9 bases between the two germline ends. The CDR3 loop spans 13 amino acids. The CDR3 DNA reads TGTGCCTGGAGTCCTACTAGGACAGATACGCAGTATTTT. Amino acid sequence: CAWSPTRTDTQYF.

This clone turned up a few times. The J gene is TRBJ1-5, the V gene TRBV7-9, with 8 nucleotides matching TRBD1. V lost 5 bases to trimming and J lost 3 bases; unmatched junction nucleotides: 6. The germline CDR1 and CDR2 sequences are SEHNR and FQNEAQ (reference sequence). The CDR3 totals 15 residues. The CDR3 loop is CASSHGQGYNQPQHF. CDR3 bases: TGTGCCAGCAGCCATGGACAGGGTTACAATCAGCCCCAGCATTTT. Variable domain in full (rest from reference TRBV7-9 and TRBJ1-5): DTGVSQNPRHKITKRGQNVTFRCDPISEHNRLYWYRQTLGQGPEFLTYFQNEAQLEKSRLLSDRFSAERPKGSFSTLEIQRTEQGDSAMYLCASSHGQGYNQPQHFGDGTRLSIL.

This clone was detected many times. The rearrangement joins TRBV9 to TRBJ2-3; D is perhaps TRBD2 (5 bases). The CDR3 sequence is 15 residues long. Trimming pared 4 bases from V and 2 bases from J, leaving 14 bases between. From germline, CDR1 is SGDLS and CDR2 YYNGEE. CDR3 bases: TGTGCCAGCAGCATCACGGGGTCCAACACAGATACGCAGTATTTT. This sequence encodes CASSITGSNTDTQYF. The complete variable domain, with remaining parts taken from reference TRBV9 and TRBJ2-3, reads DSGVTQTPKHLITATGQRVTLRCSPRSGDLSVYWYQQSLDQGLQFLIQYYNGEERAKGNILERFSAQQFPDLHSELNLSSLELGDSALYFCASSITGSNTDTQYFGPGTRLTVL.

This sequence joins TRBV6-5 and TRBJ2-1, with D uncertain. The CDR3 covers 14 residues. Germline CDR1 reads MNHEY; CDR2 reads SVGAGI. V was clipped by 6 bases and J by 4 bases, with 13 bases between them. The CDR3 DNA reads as TGTGCCAGCAGATCCCTCCCGCAGTACAATGAGCAGTTCTTC. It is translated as CASRSLPQYNEQFF.

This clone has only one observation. The CDR3 spells CASSPYGASHEQYF. The CDR3 nucleotides read TGTGCCAGCAGCCCTTATGGGGCCAGCCACGAGCAGTACTTC. This rearrangement joins TRBV7-9 to TRBJ2-7, with TRBD1 as a possible D gene (5 bases). The CDR3 runs to 14 residues. Trimming shortened V by 5 bases and J by 5 bases, and 16 bases separated the two germline ends. The germline V gene encodes CDR1 SEHNR and CDR2 FQNEAQ (reference sequence).

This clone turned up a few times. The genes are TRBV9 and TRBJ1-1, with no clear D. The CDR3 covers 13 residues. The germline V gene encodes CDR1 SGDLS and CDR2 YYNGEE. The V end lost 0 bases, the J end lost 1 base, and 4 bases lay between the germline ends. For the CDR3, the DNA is TGTGCCAGCAGCGTAGGGGCGAACACTGAAGCTTTCTTT. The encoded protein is CASSVGANTEAFF.

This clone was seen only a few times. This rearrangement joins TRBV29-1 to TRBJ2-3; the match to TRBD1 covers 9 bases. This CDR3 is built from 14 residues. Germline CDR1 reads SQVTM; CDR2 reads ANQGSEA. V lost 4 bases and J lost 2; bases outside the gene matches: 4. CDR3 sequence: CSVVGDRDTDTQYF. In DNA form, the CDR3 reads TGCAGCGTTGTAGGGGACAGGGACACAGATACGCAGTATTTT.

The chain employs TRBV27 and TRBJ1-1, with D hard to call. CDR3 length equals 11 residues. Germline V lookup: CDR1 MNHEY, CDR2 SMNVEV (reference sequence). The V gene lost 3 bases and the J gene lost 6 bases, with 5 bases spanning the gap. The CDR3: CASSLGAEAFF. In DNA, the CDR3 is TGTGCCAGCAGTTTGGGAGCTGAAGCTTTCTTT.

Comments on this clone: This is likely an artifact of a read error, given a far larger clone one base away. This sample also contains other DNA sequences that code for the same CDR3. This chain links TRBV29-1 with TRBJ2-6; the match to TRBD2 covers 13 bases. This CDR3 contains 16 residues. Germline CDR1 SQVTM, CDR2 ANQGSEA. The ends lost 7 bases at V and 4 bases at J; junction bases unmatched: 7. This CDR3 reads CSAILAGGPGANVLTF. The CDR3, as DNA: TGCAGCGCTATACTAGCGGGGGGGCCGGGGGCCAACGTCCTGACTTTC.

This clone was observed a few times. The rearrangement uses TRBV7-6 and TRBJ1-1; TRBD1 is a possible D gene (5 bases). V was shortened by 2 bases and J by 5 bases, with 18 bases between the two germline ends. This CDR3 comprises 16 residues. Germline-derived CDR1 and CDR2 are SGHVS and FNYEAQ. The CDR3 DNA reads TGTGCCAGCAGCTTACGAGCAGGGACGGATGGAACTGAAGCTTTCTTT. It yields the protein CASSLRAGTDGTEAFF.

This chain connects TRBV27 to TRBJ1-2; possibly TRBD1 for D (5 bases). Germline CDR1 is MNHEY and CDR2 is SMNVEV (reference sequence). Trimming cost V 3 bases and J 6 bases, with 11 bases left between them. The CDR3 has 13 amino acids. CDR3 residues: CASSFARGNGYTF. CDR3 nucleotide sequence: TGTGCCAGCAGTTTCGCTAGGGGAAATGGCTACACCTTC.

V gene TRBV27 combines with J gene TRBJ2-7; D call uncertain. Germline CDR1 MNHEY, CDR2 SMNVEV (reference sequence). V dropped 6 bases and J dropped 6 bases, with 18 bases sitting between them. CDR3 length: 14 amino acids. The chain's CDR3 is CASSQLPSRSEQYF. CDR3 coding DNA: TGTGCCAGCAGCCAACTCCCGTCCCGGAGCGAGCAGTACTTC.

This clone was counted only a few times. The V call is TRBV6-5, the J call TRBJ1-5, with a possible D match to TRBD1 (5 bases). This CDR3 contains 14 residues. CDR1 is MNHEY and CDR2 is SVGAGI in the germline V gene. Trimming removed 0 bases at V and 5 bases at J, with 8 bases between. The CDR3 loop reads CASSYSTEYQPQHF. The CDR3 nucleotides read TGTGCCAGCAGTTACTCGACAGAATATCAGCCCCAGCATTTT.

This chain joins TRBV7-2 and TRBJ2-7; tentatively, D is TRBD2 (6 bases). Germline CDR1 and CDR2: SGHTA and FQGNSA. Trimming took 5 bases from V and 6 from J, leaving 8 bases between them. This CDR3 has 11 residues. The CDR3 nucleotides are TGTGCCAGCAGCCCGGGACTCGAGCAGTACTTC. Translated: CASSPGLEQYF.

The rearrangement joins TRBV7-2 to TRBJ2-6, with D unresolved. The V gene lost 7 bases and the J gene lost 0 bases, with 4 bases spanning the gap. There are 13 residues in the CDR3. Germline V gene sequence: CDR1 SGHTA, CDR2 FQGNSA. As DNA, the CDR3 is TGTGCCAGCATCCACTCTGGGGCCAACGTCCTGACTTTC. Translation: CASIHSGANVLTF.

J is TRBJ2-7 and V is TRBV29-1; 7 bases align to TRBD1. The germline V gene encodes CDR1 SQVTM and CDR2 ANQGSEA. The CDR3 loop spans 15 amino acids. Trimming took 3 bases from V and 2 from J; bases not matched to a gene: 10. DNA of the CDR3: TGCAGCGTTGAGTTTCGAGGGGGCCTCGCCTACGAGCAGTACTTC. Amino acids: CSVEFRGGLAYEQYF.

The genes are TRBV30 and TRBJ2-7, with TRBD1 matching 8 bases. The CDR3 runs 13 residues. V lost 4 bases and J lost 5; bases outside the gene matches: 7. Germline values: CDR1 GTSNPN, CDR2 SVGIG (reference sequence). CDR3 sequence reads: CAWNPGQGHEQYF. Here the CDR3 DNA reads TGTGCCTGGAACCCCGGACAGGGCCACGAGCAGTACTTC.

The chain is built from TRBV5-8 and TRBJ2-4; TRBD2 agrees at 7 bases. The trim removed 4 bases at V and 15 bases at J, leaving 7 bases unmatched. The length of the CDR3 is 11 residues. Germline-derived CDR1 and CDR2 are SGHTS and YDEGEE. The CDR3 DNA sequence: TGTGCCAGCAGCGACGGACTAGTTCCGTACTTC. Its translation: CASSDGLVPYF.

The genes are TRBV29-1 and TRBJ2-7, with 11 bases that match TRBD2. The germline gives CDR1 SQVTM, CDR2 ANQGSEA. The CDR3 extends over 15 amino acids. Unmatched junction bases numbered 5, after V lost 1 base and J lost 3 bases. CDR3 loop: CSVEGLAGTRYEQYF. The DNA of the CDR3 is TGCAGCGTTGAAGGACTAGCGGGGACCCGCTACGAGCAGTACTTC.

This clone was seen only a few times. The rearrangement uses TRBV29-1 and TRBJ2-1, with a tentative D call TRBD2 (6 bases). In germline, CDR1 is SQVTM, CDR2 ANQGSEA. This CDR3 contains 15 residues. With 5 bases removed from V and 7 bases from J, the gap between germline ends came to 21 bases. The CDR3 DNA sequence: TGCAGCGTTAGGGATGGGGGAGGTATTGTAAATGAGCAGTTCTTC. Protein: CSVRDGGGIVNEQFF.

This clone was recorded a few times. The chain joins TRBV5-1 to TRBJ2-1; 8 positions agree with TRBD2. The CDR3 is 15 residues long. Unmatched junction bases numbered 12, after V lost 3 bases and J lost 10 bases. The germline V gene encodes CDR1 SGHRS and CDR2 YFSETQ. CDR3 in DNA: TGCGCCAGCAGCTCCGGGACTAGGGAGGACCGGGAGCAGTTCTTC. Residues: CASSSGTREDREQFF.

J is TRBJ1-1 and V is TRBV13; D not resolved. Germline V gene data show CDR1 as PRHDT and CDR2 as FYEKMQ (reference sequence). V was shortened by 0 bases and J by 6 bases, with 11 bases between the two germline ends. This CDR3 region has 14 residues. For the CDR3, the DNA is TGTGCCAGCAGCTTAGGGGGCAGTAGGTCTGAAGCTTTCTTT. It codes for CASSLGGSRSEAFF. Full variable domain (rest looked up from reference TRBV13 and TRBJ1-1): AAGVIQSPRHLIKEKRETATLKCYPIPRHDTVYWYQQGPGQDPQFLISFYEKMQSDKGSIPDRFSAQQFSDYHSELNMSSLELGDSALYFCASSLGGSRSEAFFGQGTRLTVV.

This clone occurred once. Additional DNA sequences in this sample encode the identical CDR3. The CDR3 bases are TGTGCCTGGAGTGTTCTGGGGAACACTGAAGCTTTCTTT. It codes for CAWSVLGNTEAFF. The J gene is TRBJ1-1, the V gene TRBV30; no clear D gene. The CDR3 runs 13 residues. V was clipped by 0 bases and J by 1 base, with 6 bases between them. Germline assignment: CDR1 GTSNPN and CDR2 SVGIG (reference sequence).

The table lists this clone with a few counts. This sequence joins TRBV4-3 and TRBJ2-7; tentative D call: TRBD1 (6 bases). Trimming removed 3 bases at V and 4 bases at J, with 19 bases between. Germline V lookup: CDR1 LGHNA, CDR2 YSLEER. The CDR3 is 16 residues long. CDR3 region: CASSQVHGQPLYEQYF. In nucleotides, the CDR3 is TGCGCCAGCAGCCAGGTACACGGACAGCCATTATACGAGCAGTACTTC.